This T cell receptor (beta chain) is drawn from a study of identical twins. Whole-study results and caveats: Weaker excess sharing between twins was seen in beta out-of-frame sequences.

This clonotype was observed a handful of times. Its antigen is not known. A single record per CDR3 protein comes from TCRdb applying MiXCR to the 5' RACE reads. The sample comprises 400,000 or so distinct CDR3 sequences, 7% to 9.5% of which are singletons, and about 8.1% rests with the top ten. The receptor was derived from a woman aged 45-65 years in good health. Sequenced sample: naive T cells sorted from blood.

CDR3: CASSPGTYYNEQFF. The DNA for the CDR3 is TGTGCCAGCAGTCCCGGGACATATTACAATGAGCAGTTCTTC. The chain uses TRBV6-6 and TRBJ2-1; TRBD1 is a possible D gene (6 bases). V was shortened by 5 bases and J by 4 bases, with 12 bases between the two germline ends. CDR3 length: 14 amino acids. Germline assignment: CDR1 MNHNY and CDR2 SVGAGI (reference sequence).